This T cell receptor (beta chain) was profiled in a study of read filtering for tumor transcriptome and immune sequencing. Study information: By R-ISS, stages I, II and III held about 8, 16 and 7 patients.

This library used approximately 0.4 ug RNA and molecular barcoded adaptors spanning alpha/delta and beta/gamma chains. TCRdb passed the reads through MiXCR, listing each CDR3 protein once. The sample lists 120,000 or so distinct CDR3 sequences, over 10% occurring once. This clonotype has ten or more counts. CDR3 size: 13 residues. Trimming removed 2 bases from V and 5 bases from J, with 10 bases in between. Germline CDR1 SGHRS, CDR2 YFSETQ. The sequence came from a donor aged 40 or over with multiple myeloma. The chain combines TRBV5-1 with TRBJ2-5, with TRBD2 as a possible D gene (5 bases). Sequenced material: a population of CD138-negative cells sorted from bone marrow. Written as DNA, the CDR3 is TGCGCCAGCAGCTTTACTAGGCCCGAGACCCAGTACTTC. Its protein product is CASSFTRPETQYF.